This T cell receptor (beta chain) appears in the sequencing data of a study of blood T cells in healthy people across ages. V lost 4 bases and J lost 5; bases outside the gene matches: 6. CDR1 is KGHSH, CDR2 LQKENI, per germline. This CDR3 is 14 amino acids long. Next came a second PCR, run for about 7 to 12 cycles, which used a sample-barcoded 5' primer along with a J-beta primer mix. Any given sample supplied a minimum of 3 million CDR3-containing paired-end reads. TCRdb passed the 5' RACE reads through MiXCR, listing each CDR3 protein once. The repertoire has almost 800,000 distinct CDR3 sequences, 55% to 75% of them found once; the top ten carry 20% to 25%. The authors drew 8 to 10 milliliters of peripheral blood from each donor. PBMCs numbering at least 6 million were isolated per sample.

This sequence was found in a man aged 30 to 39 in good health. The rearrangement joins TRBV18 to TRBJ2-5, with 8 bases that match TRBD2. Sequenced material: blood. The CDR3 protein is CASSLPGLVETQYF. The CDR3 coding sequence is TGTGCCAGCTCACTACCGGGACTAGTTGAGACCCAGTACTTC.